These 7 T cell receptor beta chains came from one sample sequenced in a study of cytomegalovirus exposure and HLA in healthy donors. Profiled with immunoSEQ multiplex PCR; TCRdb holds only in-frame clones, not every one. The table shows around 71,000 clones, with around 95% occurring only once. The material sequenced was PBMCs. All receptors derive from a man younger than 30 in good health and CMV-seropositive.

The count of this clone is one. The chain employs TRBV7-9 and TRBJ2-1; TRBD2 is a possible D gene (5 bases). CDR3 length: 13 residues. Deletions cut 5 bases from V and 3 bases from J, with 8 bases between. Germline V gives CDR1 SEHNR, CDR2 FQNEAQ (reference sequence). CDR3 nucleotide sequence: TGTGCCAGCAGCAGCCGGGACTACAATGAGCAGTTCTTC. This translates into CASSSRDYNEQFF.

This sequence joins TRBV18 and TRBJ1-4, with 9 bases that match TRBD1. The CDR3 is 18 amino acids. Germline assignment: CDR1 KGHSH and CDR2 LQKENI. Trimming removed 1 base from V and 5 bases from J; junction bases left unmatched: 11. The CDR3 reads CASSPLRDRALTNEKLFF. CDR3 nucleotides: TGTGCCAGCTCACCACTCCGGGACAGGGCTTTGACGAATGAAAAACTGTTTTTT.

The chain is built from TRBV18 and TRBJ1-1, with TRBD1 matching 8 bases. Germline CDR1 and CDR2: KGHSH and LQKENI. The CDR3 totals 15 residues. V lost 3 bases to trimming and J lost 3 bases; unmatched junction nucleotides: 6. The CDR3 is CASSPGQGRDTEAFF. In DNA, the CDR3 is TGTGCCAGCTCACCCGGACAGGGCAGGGACACTGAAGCTTTCTTT. The full variable domain, its missing parts supplied by reference TRBV18 and TRBJ1-1, is NAGVMQNPRHLVRRRGQEARLRCSPMKGHSHVYWYRQLPEEGLKFMVYLQKENIIDESGMPKERFSAEFPKEGPSILRIQQVVRGDSAAYFCASSPGQGRDTEAFFGQGTRLTVV.

The J gene is TRBJ2-7, the V gene TRBV9; D ambiguous. From germline, CDR1 is SGDLS and CDR2 YYNGEE. V was trimmed by 1 base and J by 3 bases, leaving 8 bases between them. CDR3 length: 13 residues. The CDR3 DNA sequence: TGTGCCAGCAGCGTATACCTCGGCTACGAGCAGTACTTC. Its protein product is CASSVYLGYEQYF.

This chain joins TRBV18 and TRBJ1-1, with TRBD1 matching 10 bases. This CDR3 spans 15 amino acids. Losses at the gene ends were 1 base for V and 5 bases for J; bases not matched to a gene: 4. Germline values: CDR1 KGHSH, CDR2 LQKENI. Here the CDR3 DNA reads TGTGCCAGCTCACCACTAGGACAGGGGGAGACTGAAGCTTTCTTT. Encoded protein: CASSPLGQGETEAFF.

The CDR3 sequence is CAWSSVRTSGPASYNEQFF. In DNA, the CDR3 is TGTGCCTGGAGTTCGGTCCGGACTAGCGGTCCGGCGTCCTACAATGAGCAGTTCTTC. The J gene is TRBJ2-1, the V gene TRBV30; 10 bases map to TRBD2. The CDR3 totals 19 residues. After removal of 2 bases from V and 1 base from J, the junction contained 14 bases not matched to a gene. Per the germline V gene, CDR1 is GTSNPN and CDR2 is SVGIG (reference sequence).

The DNA of the CDR3 is TGTGCCAGCAGTGACCAGGGGGCGCAGAGCCAGTACTTC. Amino acids: CASSDQGAQSQYF. This chain joins TRBV6-1 and TRBJ2-5, with 8 bases aligning to TRBD1. V gave up 3 bases and J gave up 10 bases; unmatched junction bases: 7. The CDR3 runs to 13 residues. Germline CDR1 is MNHNS and CDR2 is SASEGT.